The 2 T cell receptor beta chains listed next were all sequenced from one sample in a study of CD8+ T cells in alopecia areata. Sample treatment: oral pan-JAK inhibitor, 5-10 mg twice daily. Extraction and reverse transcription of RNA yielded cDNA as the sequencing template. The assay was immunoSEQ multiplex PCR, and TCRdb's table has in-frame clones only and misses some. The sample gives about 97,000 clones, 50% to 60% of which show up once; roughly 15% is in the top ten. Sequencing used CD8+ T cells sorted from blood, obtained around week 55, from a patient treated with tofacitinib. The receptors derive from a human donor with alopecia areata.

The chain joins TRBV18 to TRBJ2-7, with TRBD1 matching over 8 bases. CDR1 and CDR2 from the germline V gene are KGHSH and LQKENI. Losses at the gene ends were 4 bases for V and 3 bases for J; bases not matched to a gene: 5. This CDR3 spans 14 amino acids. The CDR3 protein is CASSQPGQDYEQYF. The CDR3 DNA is TGTGCCAGCTCACAACCGGGACAGGACTACGAGCAGTACTTC.

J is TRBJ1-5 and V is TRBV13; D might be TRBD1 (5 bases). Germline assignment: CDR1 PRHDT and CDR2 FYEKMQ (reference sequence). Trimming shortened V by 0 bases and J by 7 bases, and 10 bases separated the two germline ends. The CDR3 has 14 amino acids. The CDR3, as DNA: TGTGCCAGCAGCTTAGGGACAGCAAAACAGCCCCAGCATTTT. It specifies CASSLGTAKQPQHF.